Listed below are T cell receptor beta chains from one sample, sequenced in a study of shared clonotypes between healthy human individuals. Generated by immunoSEQ multiplex PCR, the TCRdb table keeps only in-frame clones and is missing some. The sample lists about 2.3 million clones, around 90% seen once, with 0.37% in the top ten. What was sequenced was naive CD4+ T cells from PBMCs. Receptor source: a man aged 18-30 years in good health. Some clones in this sample may be carry-over from other donors' samples. CDR3s include the opening cysteine and the closing phenylalanine or tryptophan. The D gene is left open where the match is weak. Part of the rows lack a size; the others show once, few, many or a class for expanded clones.

cdr3_aa: CASTRTATGELFF
cdr3_nt: TGTGCCAGCACGCGTACTGCCACCGGGGAGCTGTTTTTT
d_call: NA
clone_size: NA
v_call: TRBV9
j_call: TRBJ2-2

cdr3_aa: CASSLGGPAGQYF
cdr3_nt: TGTGCCAGCAGCTTAGGGGGACCGGCCGGGCAGTACTTC
d_call: NA
clone_size: NA
v_call: TRBV11-2
j_call: TRBJ2-7

cdr3_aa: CASSLLENTEAFF
cdr3_nt: TGCGCCAGCAGCTTGTTGGAGAACACTGAAGCTTTCTTT
d_call: NA
clone_size: NA
v_call: TRBV5-1
j_call: TRBJ1-1

cdr3_aa: CASSTTGRNTGELFF
cdr3_nt: TGTGCCAGCAGCACTACAGGGAGGAACACCGGGGAGCTGTTTTTT
d_call: NA
clone_size: NA
v_call: TRBV5-4
j_call: TRBJ2-2

cdr3_aa: CASSLKPPYEQYF
cdr3_nt: TGTGCCAGCAGTCTCAAACCCCCCTACGAGCAGTACTTC
d_call: NA
clone_size: NA
v_call: TRBV6-6
j_call: TRBJ2-7

cdr3_aa: CASMGTSGTYEQYF
cdr3_nt: TGTGCCAGCATGGGGACTAGCGGGACCTACGAGCAGTACTTC
d_call: TRBD2
clone_size: NA
v_call: TRBV6-1
j_call: TRBJ2-7

cdr3_aa: CASSFQPLQGYLNTGELFF
cdr3_nt: TGCGCCAGCAGCTTCCAACCGTTACAGGGATACCTGAACACCGGGGAGCTGTTTTTT
d_call: NA
clone_size: once
v_call: TRBV5-1
j_call: TRBJ2-2

cdr3_aa: CASRVGPQPDTQYF
cdr3_nt: TGTGCCAGCAGGGTGGGACCCCAGCCAGATACGCAGTATTTT
d_call: NA
clone_size: NA
v_call: TRBV2
j_call: TRBJ2-3

cdr3_aa: CASSVFMETEAFF
cdr3_nt: TGTGCCAGCAGCGTATTTATGGAAACTGAAGCTTTCTTT
d_call: NA
clone_size: NA
v_call: TRBV9
j_call: TRBJ1-1

cdr3_aa: CASGLTRLNTEAFF
cdr3_nt: TGTGCCAGCGGGCTGACCCGATTAAACACTGAAGCTTTCTTT
d_call: NA
clone_size: NA
v_call: TRBV6-1
j_call: TRBJ1-1

cdr3_aa: CASSLDMGTEAFF
cdr3_nt: TGTGCCAGCAGCTTAGACATGGGGACTGAAGCTTTCTTT
d_call: NA
clone_size: NA
v_call: TRBV7-2
j_call: TRBJ1-1

cdr3_aa: CASSSVQETQYF
cdr3_nt: TGTGCCAGCAGTTCCGTCCAAGAGACCCAGTACTTC
d_call: NA
clone_size: NA
v_call: TRBV6-1
j_call: TRBJ2-5

cdr3_aa: CASLNSGGNTIYF
cdr3_nt: TGTGCCAGCCTTAACTCCGGGGGAAACACCATATATTTT
d_call: NA
clone_size: NA
v_call: TRBV6-5
j_call: TRBJ1-3

cdr3_aa: CASSRGTEYNEQFF
cdr3_nt: TGTGCCAGCAGCAGAGGGACCGAGTACAATGAGCAGTTCTTC
d_call: NA
clone_size: NA
v_call: TRBV6-5
j_call: TRBJ2-1

cdr3_aa: CASSPGTGFLAFF
cdr3_nt: TGCGCCAGCAGCCCCGGGACAGGGTTTCTGGCTTTCTTT
d_call: TRBD1
clone_size: NA
v_call: TRBV5-1
j_call: TRBJ1-1

cdr3_aa: CASSRSPANEKLFF
cdr3_nt: TGTGCCAGCAGTAGGTCCCCAGCTAATGAAAAACTGTTTTTT
d_call: NA
clone_size: NA
v_call: TRBV28
j_call: TRBJ1-4

cdr3_aa: CASSETTGTYNEQFF
cdr3_nt: TGTGCCAGCAGTGAAACGACGGGAACCTACAATGAGCAGTTCTTC
d_call: NA
clone_size: NA
v_call: TRBV6-1
j_call: TRBJ2-1

cdr3_aa: CASSSRGGTAYEQYF
cdr3_nt: TGTGCCAGCAGTTCCCGAGGTGGGACAGCCTACGAGCAGTACTTC
d_call: TRBD1
clone_size: NA
v_call: TRBV28
j_call: TRBJ2-7

cdr3_aa: CASSGEPGANYGYTF
cdr3_nt: TGTGCCAGCAGTGGGGAGCCTGGAGCTAACTATGGCTACACCTTC
d_call: NA
clone_size: NA
v_call: TRBV6-1
j_call: TRBJ1-2

cdr3_aa: CASRGTSGKQETQYF
cdr3_nt: TGTGCCAGCAGAGGGACTAGCGGAAAACAAGAGACCCAGTACTTC
d_call: TRBD2
clone_size: NA
v_call: TRBV28
j_call: TRBJ2-5

cdr3_aa: CSVGLAQTDTQYF
cdr3_nt: TGCAGCGTGGGACTAGCGCAGACAGATACGCAGTATTTT
d_call: TRBD2
clone_size: once
v_call: TRBV29-1
j_call: TRBJ2-3

cdr3_aa: CASSFTGPDGYTF
cdr3_nt: TGCGCCAGCAGCTTTACAGGGCCGGATGGCTACACCTTC
d_call: NA
clone_size: NA
v_call: TRBV5-1
j_call: TRBJ1-2

cdr3_aa: CASSLGGASTGELFF
cdr3_nt: TGTGCCAGCAGTTTAGGAGGGGCGAGCACCGGGGAGCTGTTTTTT
d_call: NA
clone_size: NA
v_call: TRBV28
j_call: TRBJ2-2

cdr3_aa: CASSPKPSGTYQETQYF
cdr3_nt: TGTGCCAGCAGCCCAAAACCTAGCGGGACCTACCAAGAGACCCAGTACTTC
d_call: TRBD2
clone_size: NA
v_call: TRBV11-1
j_call: TRBJ2-5

cdr3_aa: CASSGPLQETQYF
cdr3_nt: TGTGCCAGCAGCGGACCTCTCCAAGAGACCCAGTACTTC
d_call: NA
clone_size: NA
v_call: TRBV9
j_call: TRBJ2-5

cdr3_aa: CATQRAEGYEQYF
cdr3_nt: TGTGCCACTCAAAGGGCTGAGGGCTACGAGCAGTACTTC
d_call: NA
clone_size: NA
v_call: TRBV6-6
j_call: TRBJ2-7

cdr3_aa: CASSGQAYSNQPQHF
cdr3_nt: TGTGCCAGCAGTGGACAGGCGTATAGCAATCAGCCCCAGCATTTT
d_call: NA
clone_size: NA
v_call: TRBV6-1
j_call: TRBJ1-5

cdr3_aa: CASRRDMITGELFF
cdr3_nt: TGTGCCAGCCGACGGGACATGATCACCGGGGAGCTGTTTTTT
d_call: NA
clone_size: NA
v_call: TRBV6-1
j_call: TRBJ2-2

cdr3_aa: CASSQVGSYEQYF
cdr3_nt: TGCGCCAGCAGCCAAGTTGGTTCCTACGAGCAGTACTTC
d_call: NA
clone_size: NA
v_call: TRBV4-1
j_call: TRBJ2-7

cdr3_aa: CASSPGQRHIYGYTF
cdr3_nt: TGTGCCAGTAGTCCGGGACAGCGGCATATCTATGGCTACACCTTC
d_call: TRBD1
clone_size: NA
v_call: TRBV19
j_call: TRBJ1-2

cdr3_aa: CASSDSPIQYF
cdr3_nt: TGTGCCAGCAGTGACTCGCCCATCCAGTACTTC
d_call: NA
clone_size: NA
v_call: TRBV25-1
j_call: TRBJ2-7

cdr3_aa: CASTPDSPNFYNEQFF
cdr3_nt: TGTGCCAGCACCCCGGACTCCCCTAATTTCTACAATGAGCAGTTCTTC
d_call: NA
clone_size: NA
v_call: TRBV5-8
j_call: TRBJ2-1

cdr3_aa: CASIRAGVGDTQYF
cdr3_nt: TGTGCCAGCATCCGAGCGGGAGTAGGAGATACGCAGTATTTT
d_call: TRBD2
clone_size: NA
v_call: TRBV2
j_call: TRBJ2-3

cdr3_aa: CASRPGPYNEQFF
cdr3_nt: TGTGCCAGTAGACCGGGGCCTTACAATGAGCAGTTCTTC
d_call: NA
clone_size: NA
v_call: TRBV19
j_call: TRBJ2-1

cdr3_aa: CASSQDSIPREQFF
cdr3_nt: TGTGCCAGCAGCCAAGATAGCATCCCAAGGGAGCAGTTCTTC
d_call: NA
clone_size: NA
v_call: TRBV4-2
j_call: TRBJ2-1

cdr3_aa: CASSFQGANSGNTIYF
cdr3_nt: TGTGCCAGCAGCTTCCAGGGGGCGAACTCTGGAAACACCATATATTTT
d_call: TRBD1
clone_size: once
v_call: TRBV7-9
j_call: TRBJ1-3

cdr3_aa: CASSPRGSYEQYF
cdr3_nt: TGTGCCAGCTCCCCCAGGGGGTCCTACGAGCAGTACTTC
d_call: TRBD1
clone_size: few
v_call: TRBV18
j_call: TRBJ2-7

cdr3_aa: CASSFKLAGVGAGDTQYF
cdr3_nt: TGCGCCAGCAGCTTTAAACTAGCGGGAGTGGGGGCTGGAGATACGCAGTATTTT
d_call: TRBD2
clone_size: NA
v_call: TRBV5-1
j_call: TRBJ2-3

cdr3_aa: CASSYRVGEGGEQYF
cdr3_nt: TGTGCCAGCAGTTATAGGGTGGGAGAGGGCGGAGAGCAGTACTTC
d_call: NA
clone_size: NA
v_call: TRBV6-6
j_call: TRBJ2-7

cdr3_aa: CASSPRRDLYNEQFF
cdr3_nt: TGTGCCAGCAGCCCGCGACGGGACTTATACAATGAGCAGTTCTTC
d_call: NA
clone_size: NA
v_call: TRBV7-9
j_call: TRBJ2-1

cdr3_aa: CASSLDRSNYGYTF
cdr3_nt: TGCGCCAGCAGCTTGGACAGATCTAACTATGGCTACACCTTC
d_call: NA
clone_size: few
v_call: TRBV5-1
j_call: TRBJ1-2